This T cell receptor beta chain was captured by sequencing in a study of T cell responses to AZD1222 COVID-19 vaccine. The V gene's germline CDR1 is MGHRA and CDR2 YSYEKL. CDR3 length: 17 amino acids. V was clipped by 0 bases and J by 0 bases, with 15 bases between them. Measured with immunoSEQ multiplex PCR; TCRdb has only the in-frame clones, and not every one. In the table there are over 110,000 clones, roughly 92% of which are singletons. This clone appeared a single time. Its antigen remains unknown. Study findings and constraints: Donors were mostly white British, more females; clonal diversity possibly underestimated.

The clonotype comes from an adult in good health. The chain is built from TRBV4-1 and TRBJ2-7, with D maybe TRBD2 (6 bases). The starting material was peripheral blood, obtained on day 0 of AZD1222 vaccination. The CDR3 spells CASSQDGGGLGSYEQYF. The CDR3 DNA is TGCGCCAGCAGCCAAGATGGTGGGGGGTTGGGCTCCTACGAGCAGTACTTC.